This TCR beta chain was recovered during a study of shared clonotypes between healthy human individuals. Looked up from germline, CDR1 is SGDLS and CDR2 is YYNGEE. This CDR3 spans 14 amino acids. Deletions cut 0 bases from V and 4 bases from J, with 8 bases between. Details on this clone: This same CDR3 is encoded by further DNA sequences in the sample.

Assay execution took place at the deep level. Data came from immunoSEQ multiplex PCR; TCRdb stores just in-frame clones and leaves some out. The top ten clones hold less than 15% of a sample with about half a million clones, roughly 77% of them seen once. This receptor was obtained from a woman between 35 and 50 years old in good health. Some clones in this sample may be carry-over from other donors' samples. Input material: PBMCs. The chain couples TRBV9 to TRBJ2-1; D perhaps matches TRBD2 (6 bases). The DNA for the CDR3 is TGTGCCAGCAGCGTAGCGGGGGATTACAATGAGCAGTTCTTC. Amino acids: CASSVAGDYNEQFF.